Listed below are T cell receptor beta chains from one sample, sequenced in a study of identical twins. From the 5' RACE reads, TCRdb called clonotypes with MiXCR, one entry per CDR3 protein. The sample has 400,000 to 600,000 distinct CDR3 sequences; approximately 20% are singletons. These data also formed part of another study, on yellow fever vaccine responses in identical twins.

What was sequenced was CD4+ T cells sorted from blood. These receptors all come from a woman between 18 and 30 years old in good health. CDR3s include the opening cysteine and the closing phenylalanine or tryptophan. A D gene is named only where the DNA matches it firmly. Size is omitted from some rows. Given values are once, few, many or a class for expanded clones.

d_call	v_call	clone_size	j_call	cdr3_aa	cdr3_nt
.	TRBV10-3	.	TRBJ2-7	CAIGDLESYEQYF	TGTGCCATAGGGGACCTAGAATCCTACGAGCAGTACTTC
TRBD1	TRBV20-1	.	TRBJ1-4	CSAAGTANEKLFF	TGCAGTGCTGCCGGGACAGCTAATGAAAAACTGTTTTTT
.	TRBV5-6	.	TRBJ2-2	CASSLRVSTGELFF	TGTGCCAGCAGCTTGAGGGTCTCGACCGGGGAGCTGTTTTTT
.	TRBV4-1	.	TRBJ2-3	CASSQLELGAGTQYF	TGCGCCAGCAGCCAACTCGAGCTAGGGGCTGGTACGCAGTATTTT
.	TRBV7-9	.	TRBJ1-2	CASSYPLTGGLLDGYTF	TGTGCCAGCAGCTATCCCCTTACAGGAGGCTTACTAGATGGCTACACCTTC
TRBD1	TRBV4-2	many	TRBJ1-5	CASSHGGQGGYNQPQHF	TGTGCCAGCAGCCATGGGGGACAGGGGGGATACAATCAGCCCCAGCATTTT
TRBD1	TRBV18	few	TRBJ2-3	CASSQKDRGANTQYF	TGTGCCAGCTCACAGAAAGACAGGGGAGCAAATACGCAGTATTTT
.	TRBV20-1	.	TRBJ2-7	CSARDGERASYEQYF	TGCAGTGCTAGAGATGGGGAGCGGGCCTCCTACGAGCAGTACTTC
TRBD1	TRBV28	.	TRBJ1-3	CASSSPGGSGNTIYF	TGTGCCAGCAGTTCCCCAGGGGGCTCTGGAAACACCATATATTTT
.	TRBV20-1	.	TRBJ2-1	CSARDQGLFEQFF	TGCAGTGCTAGAGATCAAGGGCTTTTTGAGCAGTTCTTC
.	TRBV12-3/TRBV12-4	.	TRBJ2-5	CASTQGAGQETQYF	TGTGCCAGCACCCAAGGGGCAGGGCAAGAGACCCAGTACTTC
TRBD2	TRBV14	few	TRBJ2-3	CASSPLGTSGTISF	TGTGCCAGCAGCCCACTTGGGACTAGCGGGACTATCTCTTTT
TRBD1	TRBV7-2	few	TRBJ1-1	CASSLSRGLVTEAFF	TGTGCCAGCAGCTTATCCAGGGGGTTAGTCACTGAAGCTTTCTTT
TRBD2	TRBV7-9	.	TRBJ2-1	CASSLRLAGENEQFF	TGTGCCAGCAGCTTAAGACTAGCGGGGGAAAATGAGCAGTTCTTC
.	TRBV7-7	.	TRBJ2-5	CASSLGRSRGETQYF	TGTGCCAGCAGCTTAGGACGGTCCCGGGGGGAGACCCAGTACTTC
TRBD1	TRBV10-3	few	TRBJ2-1	CAISGGQGVYNEQFF	TGTGCCATCAGTGGGGGACAGGGAGTCTACAATGAGCAGTTCTTC
TRBD2	TRBV11-3	.	TRBJ2-1	CASSLDSQREGENEQFF	TGTGCCAGCAGCTTAGACTCCCAGCGGGAGGGAGAGAATGAGCAGTTCTTC
TRBD2	TRBV5-1	.	TRBJ2-1	CASSLALADYNEQFF	TGCGCCAGCAGCTTGGCCCTAGCGGATTACAATGAGCAGTTCTTC
.	TRBV11-2	.	TRBJ2-3	CASSTDQEQGEWSSTDTQYF	TGTGCCAGCAGCACGGACCAAGAACAGGGCGAGTGGTCTAGCACAGATACGCAGTATTTT
.	TRBV11-2	.	TRBJ2-2	CASSLVFRQGGSTGELFF	TGTGCCAGCAGCTTAGTTTTTCGGCAGGGGGGAAGCACCGGGGAGCTGTTTTTT
.	TRBV28	few	TRBJ2-1	CASSLGDSRTYSEQFF	TGTGCCAGCAGTTTAGGAGACTCCCGAACATATAGTGAGCAGTTCTTC
.	TRBV2	few	TRBJ2-4	CASREQRNIQYF	TGTGCCAGCAGGGAGCAGCGGAACATTCAGTACTTC
.	TRBV3-1	.	TRBJ1-6	CASSPQGSANSPLHF	TGTGCCAGCAGCCCCCAGGGTTCGGCTAATTCACCCCTCCACTTT
TRBD1	TRBV20-1	.	TRBJ1-4	CSAPLLGTGDEKLFF	TGCAGTGCTCCCCTTTTGGGGACAGGGGATGAAAAACTGTTTTTT
.	TRBV6-4	.	TRBJ2-5	CASSFDGGETQYF	TGTGCCAGCAGTTTTGACGGAGGAGAGACCCAGTACTTC
TRBD1	TRBV2	few	TRBJ1-6	CASRTRPGQNNSPLHF	TGTGCCAGCAGAACCCGCCCGGGACAGAATAATTCACCCCTCCACTTT
TRBD2	TRBV4-1	many	TRBJ2-1	CASSQPTSGVNEQFF	TGCGCCAGCAGCCAACCCACTAGCGGGGTTAATGAGCAGTTCTTC
.	TRBV2	few	TRBJ2-3	CASSTSDTQYF	TGTGCCAGCTCAACGTCAGATACGCAGTATTTT
TRBD2	TRBV10-3	.	TRBJ2-2	CAIGLAGGQTGELFF	TGTGCCATCGGACTAGCGGGAGGTCAGACCGGGGAGCTGTTTTTT
.	TRBV6-5	few	TRBJ2-1	CASSYVGRDGWKRDNEQFF	TGTGCCAGCAGTTACGTTGGCAGGGACGGATGGAAAAGGGACAATGAGCAGTTCTTC
.	TRBV6-1	.	TRBJ1-4	CASSPEGSELFF	TGTGCCAGCAGTCCCGAGGGGTCAGAACTGTTTTTT
.	TRBV5-1	few	TRBJ1-2	CASSSRAGYGYTF	TGCGCCAGCAGCTCCCGCGCGGGCTATGGCTACACCTTC